Below, one TCR beta chain is given with its context. This specimen belongs to a study of PD-L1 blockade in urothelial cancer. Generated by immunoSEQ multiplex PCR, the TCRdb table keeps only in-frame clones and is missing some. The sample yields roughly 63,000 clones, 80% to 85% seen once. Noted time point: pretreatment peripheral blood. Germline values: CDR1 LNHDA, CDR2 SQIVND (reference sequence). CDR3 length: 15 residues. Trimming shortened V by 7 bases and J by 4 bases, and 19 bases separated the two germline ends. This sequence originates from a man aged 70 or older with urothelial cancer. V usage is TRBV19 and J usage is TRBJ1-2; no reliable D call. The material was PBMCs, obtained around atezolizumab (anti-PD-L1) treatment. CDR3 loop: CASKTTLAAVYGYTF. In DNA form, the CDR3 reads TGTGCCAGTAAAACTACTCTGGCCGCCGTCTATGGCTACACCTTC.